The 17 T cell receptor beta chains reported below all come from one sample, sequenced in a study of T cells in Graves' hyperthyroidism and ophthalmopathy. RNA transcripts were the template for amplifying TCR beta CDR3 regions. RT-PCR in the first round (using the HTBI primer set) targeted the TCR CDR3. TCRdb used MiXCR to reprocess the multiplex PCR reads, holding one entry per CDR3 protein. The sample has hundreds of thousands of distinct CDR3 sequences, 14% seen once; the top ten hold about 9.4%. The sample was blood. The source of these receptors is a young woman with Graves' hyperthyroidism.

This clonotype was counted at least ten times. V gene TRBV11-2 combines with J gene TRBJ2-7; D tentatively fits TRBD1 or TRBD2 (5 bases each). Per the germline V gene, CDR1 is SGHAT and CDR2 is FQNNGV. The germline V and J ends were trimmed by 5 bases and 0 bases, with 11 bases remaining between them. CDR3 length equals 14 residues. This CDR3 reads CASSAGTSSYEQYF. In DNA form, the CDR3 reads TGTGCCAGCAGCGCCGGGACCAGCTCCTACGAGCAGTACTTC.

The genes are TRBV7-9 and TRBJ2-7; D uncertain. In germline, CDR1 is SEHNR, CDR2 FQNEAQ (reference sequence). V was clipped by 5 bases and J by 4 bases, with 27 bases between them. This CDR3 comprises 18 residues. The CDR3 loop reads CASSPSTGSATASYEQYF. The CDR3, as DNA: TGTGCCAGCAGCCCATCTACTGGGTCTGCCACGGCCTCATACGAGCAGTACTTC.

The V gene is TRBV6-2 or TRBV6-3, the J gene TRBJ2-7, with 10 bases aligning to TRBD1. The V gene's germline CDR1 is MNHEY and CDR2 SVGEGT. The length of the CDR3 is 15 residues. Unmatched junction bases numbered 6, after V lost 2 bases and J lost 5 bases. CDR3 protein: CASSYETGGSDEQYF. CDR3 DNA: TGTGCCAGCAGTTACGAGACAGGGGGCAGCGACGAGCAGTACTTC.

This clonotype was detected only a few times. The chain uses TRBV7-9 and TRBJ1-5, with no clear D. The ends were cut back, 1 base at V and 6 bases at J, with 10 bases in the middle. This CDR3 region has 14 residues. Germline assignment: CDR1 SEHNR and CDR2 FQNEAQ (reference sequence). The chain's CDR3 is CASSLGGKSQPQHF. The CDR3 DNA is TGTGCCAGCAGCTTAGGAGGGAAAAGTCAGCCCCAGCATTTT.

At least ten counts were recorded for this clonotype. The gene calls are TRBV20-1 and TRBJ2-7; 8 nucleotides match TRBD2. In germline, CDR1 is DFQATT, CDR2 SNEGSKA (reference sequence). The CDR3 is 17 amino acids. J lost 2 bases, V lost 1 base, and 13 bases had no gene match. The chain's CDR3 is CSARAPRGSGITYEQYF. The CDR3 bases are TGCAGTGCTAGAGCCCCCCGAGGTAGCGGGATCACCTACGAGCAGTACTTC.

This clonotype has a count of ten or more. The chain is built from TRBV11-3 and TRBJ1-1; D may be TRBD1 (5 bases). Per the germline V gene, CDR1 is SGHNT and CDR2 is YENEEA. CDR3 length: 17 residues. V was shortened by 0 bases and J by 4 bases, with 18 bases between the two germline ends. CDR3 sequence reads: CASSLDRGQPRGTEAFF. DNA for the CDR3: TGTGCCAGCAGCTTAGATCGAGGGCAGCCAAGGGGCACTGAAGCTTTCTTT.

The V call is TRBV5-4, the J call TRBJ1-2, with D perhaps matching TRBD1 (5 bases). Trimming removed 0 bases from V and 0 bases from J, with 12 bases in between. The CDR3 consists of 16 residues. Per the germline V gene, CDR1 is SGHNT and CDR2 is YYREEE (reference sequence). The CDR3 DNA reads as TGTGCCAGCAGCTTGGGGCCAGGGCTAGCTAACTATGGCTACACCTTC. Translating it yields CASSLGPGLANYGYTF.

This clonotype was seen ten or more times. The chain links TRBV6-1 to TRBJ2-5; 9 bases are a match to TRBD2. The V gene's germline CDR1 is MNHNS and CDR2 SASEGT. The CDR3 spans 16 residues. V trimming: 5 bases; J trimming: 2 bases; junction bases outside the gene matches: 9. In DNA form, the CDR3 reads TGTGCCAGCAGTTCGAACCTAGCGGGACCGCAAGAGACCCAGTACTTC. Encoded protein: CASSSNLAGPQETQYF.

This clonotype was detected many times. The chain carries TRBV28 and TRBJ2-7; maybe TRBD1 (5 bases). Germline CDR1 and CDR2: MDHEN and SYDVKM. The CDR3 loop spans 14 amino acids. Trimming shortened V by 7 bases and J by 4 bases, and 17 bases separated the two germline ends. The CDR3 sequence: CASTLLQGSYEQYF. The DNA of the CDR3 is TGTGCCAGCACCTTACTCCAGGGTTCGTACGAGCAGTACTTC. The variable domain in full, with the rest retrieved from reference TRBV28 and TRBJ2-7, is DVKVTQSSRYLVKRTGEKVFLECVQDMDHENMFWYRQDPGLGLRLIYFSYDVKMKEKGDIPEGYSVSREKKERFSLILESASTNQTSMYLCASTLLQGSYEQYFGPGTRLTVT.

The chain combines TRBV30 with TRBJ2-3; D is unresolved. This CDR3 comprises 11 residues. Germline assignment: CDR1 GTSNPN and CDR2 SVGIG (reference sequence). V lost 6 bases to trimming and J lost 0 bases, with 4 bases between them. The CDR3, as DNA: TGTGCCTGCTTGAGCACAGATACGCAGTATTTT. Translating it yields CACLSTDTQYF.

This clonotype was counted a few times. The rearrangement uses TRBV7-2 and TRBJ2-7; D is perhaps TRBD2 (6 bases). V was pared by 5 bases and J by 1 base, with 18 bases between. Germline-derived CDR1 and CDR2 are SGHTA and FQGNSA. This CDR3 is built from 16 residues. CDR3 bases: TGTGCCAGCAGCCGAAGCCACGGCGGGAAGTCCTACGAGCAGTACTTC. Its protein product is CASSRSHGGKSYEQYF.

The V gene is TRBV5-1, the J gene TRBJ2-2; D is possibly TRBD1 or TRBD2 (5 bases each). CDR1 SGHRS and CDR2 YFSETQ come from the germline V gene. The CDR3 is 18 residues long. Between the trimmed V and J ends, which lost 2 bases and 0 bases, there was a span of 17 bases. In nucleotides, the CDR3 is TGCGCCAGCAGCTTTTCGGGACCCTCCCCGGCGAACACCGGGGAGCTGTTTTTT. This gives the protein CASSFSGPSPANTGELFF.

This rearrangement joins TRBV9 to TRBJ2-7; TRBD1 or TRBD2 may be the D gene (5 bases each). V lost 0 bases, J lost 2 bases, and 15 bases lay in between. The CDR3 contains 16 residues. Germline values: CDR1 SGDLS, CDR2 YYNGEE. The CDR3 DNA sequence: TGTGCCAGCAGCGTAGGTGCCGGGACGGCGGCCTACGAGCAGTACTTC. This sequence encodes CASSVGAGTAAYEQYF. Using reference TRBV9 and TRBJ2-7 for the parts outside the CDR3, the full variable domain is DSGVTQTPKHLITATGQRVTLRCSPRSGDLSVYWYQQSLDQGLQFLIQYYNGEERAKGNILERFSAQQFPDLHSELNLSSLELGDSALYFCASSVGAGTAAYEQYFGPGTRLTVT.

This rearrangement joins TRBV27 to TRBJ2-3; no clear D gene. The V end lost 7 bases, the J end lost 3 bases, and 14 bases lay between the germline ends. CDR1 is MNHEY and CDR2 is SMNVEV in the germline V gene (reference sequence). The CDR3 totals 14 residues. The CDR3 region has the DNA TGTGCCAGCAACCAGCTGGGCTTGACAGATACGCAGTATTTT. Translating it yields CASNQLGLTDTQYF.

In regard to this clonotype: A read error may explain this, as a much larger clone is one base away. This chain joins TRBV3-1 and TRBJ2-4; D not certain. The CDR3 length is 14 residues. Between the trimmed V and J ends, which lost 4 bases and 8 bases, there was a span of 15 bases. Looked up from germline, CDR1 is LGHDT and CDR2 is YNNKEL (reference sequence). The CDR3 DNA is TGTGCCAGCAGCCCTCAATCTATTGGCGACATTCAGTACTTC. This gives the protein CASSPQSIGDIQYF.

This clonotype was detected a few times. The V gene is TRBV7-9, the J gene TRBJ2-7; TRBD1 agrees at 7 bases. The V gene's germline CDR1 is SEHNR and CDR2 FQNEAQ (reference sequence). CDR3 length equals 14 residues. V dropped 4 bases and J dropped 5; count of bases not matched to a gene: 8. CDR3 sequence: CASSSDRAFNEQYF. The CDR3 nucleotides are TGTGCCAGCAGCTCCGACAGGGCTTTTAACGAGCAGTACTTC.

This rearrangement joins TRBV10-3 to TRBJ2-2; 11 bases fit TRBD2. With 1 base clipped from V and 3 bases from J, the junction kept 10 bases outside the gene matches. Germline V gene sequence: CDR1 ENHRY, CDR2 SYGVKD. CDR3 length equals 19 residues. The CDR3 protein is CAISEFAGTSGSDTGELFF. The CDR3 DNA is TGTGCCATCAGTGAGTTCGCCGGGACTAGCGGAAGCGACACCGGGGAGCTGTTTTTT.